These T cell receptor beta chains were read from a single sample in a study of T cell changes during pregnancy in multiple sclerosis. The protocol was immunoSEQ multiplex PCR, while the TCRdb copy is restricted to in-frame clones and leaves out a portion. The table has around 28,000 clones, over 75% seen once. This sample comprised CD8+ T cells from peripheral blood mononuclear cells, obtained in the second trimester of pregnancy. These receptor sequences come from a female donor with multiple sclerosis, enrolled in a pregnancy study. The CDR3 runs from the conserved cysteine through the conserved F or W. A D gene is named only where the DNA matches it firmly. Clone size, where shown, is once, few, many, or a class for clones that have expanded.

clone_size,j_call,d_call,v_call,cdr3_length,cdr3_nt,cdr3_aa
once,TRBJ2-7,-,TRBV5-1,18,TGCGCCAGCAGCAAGAGCGGAGGTAAGAACCCGAGCTCCTACGAGCAGTACTTC,CASSKSGGKNPSSYEQYF
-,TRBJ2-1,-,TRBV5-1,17,TGCGCCAGCAGCTTAGTACAGGGAAGGGCCCACAATGGTGAGCAGTTCTTC,CASSLVQGRAHNGEQFF
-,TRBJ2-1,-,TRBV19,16,TGTGCCAGTAGTATGTCAGCGGTTAGCTCCTACAATGAGCAGTTCTTC,CASSMSAVSSYNEQFF
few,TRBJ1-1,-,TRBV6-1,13,TGTGCCAGCAGGACAGCAGTGAACACTGAAGCTTTCTTT,CASRTAVNTEAFF
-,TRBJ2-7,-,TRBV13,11,TGTGCCAGCAGCCCTCGGTACGAGCAGTACTTC,CASSPRYEQYF
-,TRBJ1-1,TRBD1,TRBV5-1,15,TGCGCCAGCAGCATCATCCACAGGGGGAACACTGAAGCTTTCTTT,CASSIIHRGNTEAFF
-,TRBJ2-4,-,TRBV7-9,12,TGTGCCAGCAGCTTAAGGGGGTACATTCAGTACTTC,CASSLRGYIQYF
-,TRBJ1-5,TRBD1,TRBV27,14,TGTGCCAGCACCATGACAGGGGGCGCCGGGCCCCAGCATTTT,CASTMTGGAGPQHF
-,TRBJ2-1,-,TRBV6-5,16,TGTGCCAGCAGTTACGTGGCTAGCTTCGCCTACAATGAGCAGTTCTTC,CASSYVASFAYNEQFF
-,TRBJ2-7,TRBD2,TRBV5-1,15,TGCGCCAGCAGCGAAGGGACTAGCGGGAGTGACGAGCAGTACTTC,CASSEGTSGSDEQYF
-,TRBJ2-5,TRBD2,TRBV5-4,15,TGTGCCAGCACCGAAAGCGGGAGGGCCGCAGAGACCCAGTACTTC,CASTESGRAAETQYF
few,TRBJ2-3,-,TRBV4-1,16,TGCGCCAGCAACCCGACCGGGACTCTAAGCACAGATACGCAGTATTTT,CASNPTGTLSTDTQYF
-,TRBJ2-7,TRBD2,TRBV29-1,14,TGCAGCGTTGAGAAACTAGCGGGGTCCTACGAGCAGTACTTC,CSVEKLAGSYEQYF
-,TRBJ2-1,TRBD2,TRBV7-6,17,TGTGCCAGCAGCTTGGGGACTAGCGGCCTGGGGCGCAATGAGCAGTTCTTC,CASSLGTSGLGRNEQFF